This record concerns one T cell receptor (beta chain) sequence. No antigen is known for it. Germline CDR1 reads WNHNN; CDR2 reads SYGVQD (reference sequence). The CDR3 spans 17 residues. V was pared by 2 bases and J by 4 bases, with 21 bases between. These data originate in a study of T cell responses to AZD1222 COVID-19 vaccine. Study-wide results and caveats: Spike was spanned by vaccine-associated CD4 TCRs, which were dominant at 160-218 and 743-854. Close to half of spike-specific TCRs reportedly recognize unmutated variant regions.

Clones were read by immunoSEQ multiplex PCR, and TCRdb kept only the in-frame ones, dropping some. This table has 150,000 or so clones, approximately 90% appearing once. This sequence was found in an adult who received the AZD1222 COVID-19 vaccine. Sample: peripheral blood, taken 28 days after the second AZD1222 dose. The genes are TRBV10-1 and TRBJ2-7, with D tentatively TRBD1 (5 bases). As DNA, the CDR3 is TGCGCCAGCAGTGAGCCCTCGGCAGGGCTGATTGGGTACGAGCAGTACTTC. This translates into CASSEPSAGLIGYEQYF.